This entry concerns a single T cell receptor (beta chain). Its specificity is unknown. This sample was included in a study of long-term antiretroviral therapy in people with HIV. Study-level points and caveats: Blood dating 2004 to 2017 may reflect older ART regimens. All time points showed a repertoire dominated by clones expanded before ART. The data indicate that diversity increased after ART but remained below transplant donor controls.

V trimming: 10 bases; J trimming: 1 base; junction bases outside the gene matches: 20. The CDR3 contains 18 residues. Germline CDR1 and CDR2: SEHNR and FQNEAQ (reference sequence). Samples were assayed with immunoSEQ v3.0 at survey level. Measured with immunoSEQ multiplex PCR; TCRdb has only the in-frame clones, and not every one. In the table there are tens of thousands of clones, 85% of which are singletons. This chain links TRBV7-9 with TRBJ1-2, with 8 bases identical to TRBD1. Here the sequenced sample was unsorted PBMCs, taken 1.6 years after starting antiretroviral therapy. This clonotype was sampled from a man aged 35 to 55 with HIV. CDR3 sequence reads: CAIRNSATGDFNNYGYTF. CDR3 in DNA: TGTGCCATCCGAAACTCCGCGACAGGGGACTTCAATAACTATGGCTACACCTTC.